This T cell receptor (beta chain) was identified in a study of radiotherapy plus CTLA-4 blockade in lung cancer. Across the whole study: Objective responses were documented in approximately 18% of patients, with disease control in about 29%. Overall study findings and caveats: Expansion of tumor-derived TCR clones was observed in blood after radiotherapy plus ipilimumab.

Measured with immunoSEQ multiplex PCR; TCRdb has only the in-frame clones, and not every one. Of about 85,000 clones in the sample, approximately 86% were seen once. Focal radiation plus CTLA-4 blockade with ipilimumab was administered to patients who had chemo-refractory metastatic non-small-cell lung cancer. Trimming cost V 4 bases and J 4 bases, with 19 bases left between them. Germline V gene sequence: CDR1 MNHEY, CDR2 SVGAGI. The CDR3 length is 16 residues. Concerning this clone itself: Its antigen is undetermined.

This sequence originates from a human donor with non-small cell lung cancer who had a partial response to radiotherapy plus ipilimumab. The J gene is TRBJ1-1, the V gene TRBV6-5; D is unresolved. The sample in question was peripheral blood, obtained from a patient treated with radiotherapy plus ipilimumab. This CDR3 reads CASSFAMRARSTEAFF. The DNA of the CDR3 is TGTGCCAGCAGTTTTGCGATGAGGGCGCGGAGCACTGAAGCTTTCTTT.